These T cell receptor beta chains were read from a single sample in a study of cytomegalovirus exposure and HLA in healthy donors. TCRdb keeps only in-frame clones here, not all; method: immunoSEQ multiplex PCR. The table records some 120,000 clones, roughly three fifths of them present only once. Sample: PBMCs. All receptors derive from a woman aged 40 to 49 in good health and CMV-seropositive. CDR3s include the opening cysteine and the closing phenylalanine or tryptophan. Each record gives: V gene, D gene, clone size, J gene, CDR3 DNA, CDR3 protein. D genes are given only for firm matches. Where a row states a size, it is once, few, many or the class of an expanded clone; other rows omit it.

v_gene: TRBV29-1
d_gene: TRBD1
abundance: NA
j_gene: TRBJ1-2
CDR3nt: TGCAGCGTTCGCACAGGGGCGGACTATGGCTACACCTTC
CDR3aa: CSVRTGADYGYTF

v_gene: TRBV25-1
d_gene: NA
abundance: few
j_gene: TRBJ1-1
CDR3nt: TGTGCCAGCAGCTCCGGGGGCACTGAAGCTTTCTTT
CDR3aa: CASSSGGTEAFF

v_gene: TRBV6-5
d_gene: TRBD1
abundance: NA
j_gene: TRBJ2-3
CDR3nt: TGTGCCAGCAGTTACTCCGGGACAGGGGTAGATACGCAGTATTTT
CDR3aa: CASSYSGTGVDTQYF

v_gene: TRBV14
d_gene: TRBD2
abundance: NA
j_gene: TRBJ2-1
CDR3nt: TGTGCCAGCAGCCGCTCCGGGACTAGCGGGCGACATTACAATGAGCAGTTCTTC
CDR3aa: CASSRSGTSGRHYNEQFF

v_gene: TRBV7-9
d_gene: TRBD2
abundance: few
j_gene: TRBJ2-7
CDR3nt: TGTGCCAGCAGCCCCGAGCTAGCGGGAGTTATCGCCTACGAGCAGTACTTC
CDR3aa: CASSPELAGVIAYEQYF

v_gene: TRBV5-1
d_gene: NA
abundance: NA
j_gene: TRBJ2-5
CDR3nt: TGCGCCAGCAGCTTGGGTCAGGAGGGAGAGACCCAGTACTTC
CDR3aa: CASSLGQEGETQYF

v_gene: TRBV6-5
d_gene: TRBD2
abundance: NA
j_gene: TRBJ2-5
CDR3nt: TGTGCCAGCAGATCGACTAGCGGTCAAGAGACCCAGTACTTC
CDR3aa: CASRSTSGQETQYF

v_gene: TRBV6-6
d_gene: TRBD1
abundance: NA
j_gene: TRBJ1-2
CDR3nt: TGTGCCAGCAGACAAACCGACAGGGATAACTATGGCTACACCTTC
CDR3aa: CASRQTDRDNYGYTF

v_gene: TRBV14
d_gene: NA
abundance: NA
j_gene: TRBJ1-2
CDR3nt: TGTGCCAGCAGCCAAGCCAGGCAGAATGGCTACACCTTC
CDR3aa: CASSQARQNGYTF

v_gene: TRBV7-9
d_gene: TRBD2
abundance: NA
j_gene: TRBJ2-3
CDR3nt: TGTGCCTACGGACTAGCGGGAGAAACAGATACGCAGTATTTT
CDR3aa: CAYGLAGETDTQYF

v_gene: TRBV7-9
d_gene: TRBD1
abundance: once
j_gene: TRBJ1-3
CDR3nt: TGTGCCAGCAGGCCGACAGGGGAAGGAAACACCATATATTTT
CDR3aa: CASRPTGEGNTIYF

v_gene: TRBV7-9
d_gene: TRBD1
abundance: NA
j_gene: TRBJ1-6
CDR3nt: TGTGCCAGCAGCCCCAGGACAGGGAAGGATTCACCCCTCCACTTT
CDR3aa: CASSPRTGKDSPLHF

v_gene: TRBV7-8
d_gene: TRBD1
abundance: NA
j_gene: TRBJ1-2
CDR3nt: TGTGCCAGCAGCCCGACAGGGTTCGCCTATGGCTACGCCTTC
CDR3aa: CASSPTGFAYGYAF

v_gene: TRBV4-3
d_gene: NA
abundance: NA
j_gene: TRBJ2-3
CDR3nt: TGCGCCAGCAGCCAAGGATTAGTTGCTCGCACAGATACGCAGTATTTT
CDR3aa: CASSQGLVARTDTQYF

v_gene: TRBV6-5
d_gene: NA
abundance: NA
j_gene: TRBJ2-6
CDR3nt: TGTGCCAGCAGTTACTTCGGGGGTTCTGGGGCCAACGTCCTGACTTTC
CDR3aa: CASSYFGGSGANVLTF

v_gene: TRBV7-2
d_gene: TRBD2
abundance: few
j_gene: TRBJ2-1
CDR3nt: TGTGCCATTAGGCTAGCGGGAGGGCTGAATTGGAATGAGCAGTTCTTC
CDR3aa: CAIRLAGGLNWNEQFF

v_gene: TRBV7-9
d_gene: TRBD2
abundance: few
j_gene: TRBJ2-1
CDR3nt: TGTGCCAGCAGCCGTCTGACTAGCGGCTACAATGAGCAGTTCTTC
CDR3aa: CASSRLTSGYNEQFF

v_gene: TRBV6-1
d_gene: NA
abundance: once
j_gene: TRBJ2-1
CDR3nt: TGTGCCAGCAGTGATCCCGGGACTTCTAAAGACAATGAGCAGTTCTTC
CDR3aa: CASSDPGTSKDNEQFF

v_gene: TRBV4-1
d_gene: NA
abundance: NA
j_gene: TRBJ1-6
CDR3nt: TGCGCCAGCCAACCGACGGGACAATATAGGGGACCCCTCCACTTT
CDR3aa: CASQPTGQYRGPLHF

v_gene: TRBV15
d_gene: NA
abundance: once
j_gene: TRBJ1-1
CDR3nt: TGTGCCACCAGCAGATCCCGGCTAGCCCGTGAAGCTTTCTTT
CDR3aa: CATSRSRLAREAFF

v_gene: TRBV28
d_gene: TRBD1
abundance: NA
j_gene: TRBJ2-3
CDR3nt: TGTGCCAGCACTTCCTTCGAGGGACAGGGGTTTAATACGCAGTATTTT
CDR3aa: CASTSFEGQGFNTQYF

v_gene: TRBV5-1
d_gene: NA
abundance: NA
j_gene: TRBJ2-1
CDR3nt: TGCGCCAGCAGCGGACAGGGGTCTAGCGGGTACAATGAGCAGTTCTTC
CDR3aa: CASSGQGSSGYNEQFF

v_gene: TRBV7-9
d_gene: TRBD2
abundance: NA
j_gene: TRBJ2-1
CDR3nt: TGTGCCAGCAGCTCTAGCGGGAGGTTTTACAATGAGCAGTTCTTC
CDR3aa: CASSSSGRFYNEQFF

v_gene: TRBV2
d_gene: NA
abundance: NA
j_gene: TRBJ2-5
CDR3nt: TGTGCCAGCAGACAGGGCAGTTCGGAGACCCAGTACTTC
CDR3aa: CASRQGSSETQYF

v_gene: TRBV7-9
d_gene: TRBD2
abundance: NA
j_gene: TRBJ2-3
CDR3nt: TGTGCCAGCAGCTTGGGGACTAGCGGTCTTCGCACAGATACGCAGTATTTT
CDR3aa: CASSLGTSGLRTDTQYF

v_gene: TRBV6-5
d_gene: TRBD1
abundance: NA
j_gene: TRBJ2-7
CDR3nt: TGTGCCAGCAGTGAAACAGGGGCGGACGAGCAGTACTTC
CDR3aa: CASSETGADEQYF

v_gene: TRBV2
d_gene: TRBD2
abundance: NA
j_gene: TRBJ2-7
CDR3nt: TGTGCCAGCGCCGCAGGACTAGCGGGGCCCTCCTACGAGCAGTACTTC
CDR3aa: CASAAGLAGPSYEQYF

v_gene: TRBV29-1
d_gene: NA
abundance: NA
j_gene: TRBJ2-1
CDR3nt: TGCAGCGTTACCCCCCCGGAGACCTACAATGAGCAGTTCTTC
CDR3aa: CSVTPPETYNEQFF

v_gene: TRBV19
d_gene: NA
abundance: few
j_gene: TRBJ1-1
CDR3nt: TGTGCCAGTACGTACCAGGGCATGAACACTGAAGCTTTCTTT
CDR3aa: CASTYQGMNTEAFF

v_gene: TRBV4-1
d_gene: NA
abundance: NA
j_gene: TRBJ2-7
CDR3nt: TGCGCCAGCAGCCAAACTTACGGACGGACTATTTACGAGCAGTACTTC
CDR3aa: CASSQTYGRTIYEQYF

v_gene: TRBV6-4
d_gene: NA
abundance: NA
j_gene: TRBJ2-1
CDR3nt: TGTGCCAGCAGTGCTAGCTCCTACAATGAGCAGTTCTTC
CDR3aa: CASSASSYNEQFF

v_gene: TRBV9
d_gene: NA
abundance: NA
j_gene: TRBJ1-1
CDR3nt: TGTGCCAGCAGCCTGGGAGGGGTCACTGAAGCTTTCTTT
CDR3aa: CASSLGGVTEAFF

v_gene: TRBV9
d_gene: TRBD1
abundance: NA
j_gene: TRBJ1-5
CDR3nt: TGTGCCAGCAGCATGACAGGGGCCGAACAGCCCCAGCATTTT
CDR3aa: CASSMTGAEQPQHF

v_gene: TRBV5-8
d_gene: TRBD1
abundance: NA
j_gene: TRBJ1-4
CDR3nt: TGTGCCAGCAGCTTGAAACAGGGGCGCACTAATGAAAAACTGTTTTTT
CDR3aa: CASSLKQGRTNEKLFF

v_gene: TRBV19
d_gene: TRBD1
abundance: NA
j_gene: TRBJ1-5
CDR3nt: TGTGCCAGTCGGATGACAGGGTTCAATCAGCCCCAGCATTTT
CDR3aa: CASRMTGFNQPQHF

v_gene: TRBV7-2
d_gene: NA
abundance: NA
j_gene: TRBJ1-2
CDR3nt: TGTGCCAGCAGCTCCTCGGGGGGCGCACAGGGCTATGGCTACACCTTC
CDR3aa: CASSSSGGAQGYGYTF

v_gene: TRBV6-5
d_gene: NA
abundance: NA
j_gene: TRBJ1-6
CDR3nt: TGTGCCAGCAGTGAACAGGGTACTTCACCCCTCCACTTT
CDR3aa: CASSEQGTSPLHF

v_gene: TRBV19
d_gene: NA
abundance: NA
j_gene: TRBJ1-5
CDR3nt: TGTGCCAGTAGCATGGGGGGGGATCAGCCCCAGCATTTT
CDR3aa: CASSMGGDQPQHF

v_gene: TRBV9
d_gene: NA
abundance: once
j_gene: TRBJ2-5
CDR3nt: TGTGCCAGCAGCGTAGGAGGGACTTTGGGAGAGACCCAGTACTTC
CDR3aa: CASSVGGTLGETQYF

v_gene: TRBV7-3
d_gene: TRBD2
abundance: NA
j_gene: TRBJ2-1
CDR3nt: TGTGCCAGCAGCTGGACTAGCGGCCTTGTTGATGAGCAGTTCTTC
CDR3aa: CASSWTSGLVDEQFF

v_gene: TRBV19
d_gene: NA
abundance: NA
j_gene: TRBJ2-7
CDR3nt: TGTGCCAGTAGTCAATCCGTCGGTGCAGACAGCGAGCAGTACTTC
CDR3aa: CASSQSVGADSEQYF

v_gene: TRBV5-4
d_gene: TRBD1
abundance: NA
j_gene: TRBJ2-7
CDR3nt: TGTGCCAGCAGCTTGGGAGCGACAGGGGTGGCCTACGAGCAGTACTTC
CDR3aa: CASSLGATGVAYEQYF

v_gene: TRBV5-4
d_gene: NA
abundance: NA
j_gene: TRBJ1-1
CDR3nt: TGTGCCAGCGGTTCCGGGGGGCCCAACACTGAAGCTTTCTTT
CDR3aa: CASGSGGPNTEAFF

v_gene: TRBV5-1
d_gene: NA
abundance: NA
j_gene: TRBJ1-1
CDR3nt: TGCGCCAGCAGCCTTATCCCTCTAGGAGCCACTGAAGCTTTCTTT
CDR3aa: CASSLIPLGATEAFF

v_gene: TRBV29-1
d_gene: NA
abundance: few
j_gene: TRBJ2-7
CDR3nt: TGCAGCGTGGGGGAGGATTCCTACGAGCAGTACTTC
CDR3aa: CSVGEDSYEQYF